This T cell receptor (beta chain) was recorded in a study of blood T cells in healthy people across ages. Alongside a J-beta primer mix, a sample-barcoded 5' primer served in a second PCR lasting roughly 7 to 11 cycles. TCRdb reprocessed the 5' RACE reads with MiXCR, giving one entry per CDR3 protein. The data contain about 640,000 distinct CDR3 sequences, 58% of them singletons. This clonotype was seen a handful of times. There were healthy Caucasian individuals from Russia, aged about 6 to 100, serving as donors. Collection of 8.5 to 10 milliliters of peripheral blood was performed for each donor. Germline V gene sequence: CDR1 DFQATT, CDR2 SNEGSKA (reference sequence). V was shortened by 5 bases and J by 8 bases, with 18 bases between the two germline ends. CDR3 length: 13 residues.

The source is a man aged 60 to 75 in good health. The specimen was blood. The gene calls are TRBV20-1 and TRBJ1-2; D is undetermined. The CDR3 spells CSAAGFPPSGYTF. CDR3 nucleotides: TGCAGTGCTGCGGGCTTCCCCCCCAGCGGCTACACCTTC.